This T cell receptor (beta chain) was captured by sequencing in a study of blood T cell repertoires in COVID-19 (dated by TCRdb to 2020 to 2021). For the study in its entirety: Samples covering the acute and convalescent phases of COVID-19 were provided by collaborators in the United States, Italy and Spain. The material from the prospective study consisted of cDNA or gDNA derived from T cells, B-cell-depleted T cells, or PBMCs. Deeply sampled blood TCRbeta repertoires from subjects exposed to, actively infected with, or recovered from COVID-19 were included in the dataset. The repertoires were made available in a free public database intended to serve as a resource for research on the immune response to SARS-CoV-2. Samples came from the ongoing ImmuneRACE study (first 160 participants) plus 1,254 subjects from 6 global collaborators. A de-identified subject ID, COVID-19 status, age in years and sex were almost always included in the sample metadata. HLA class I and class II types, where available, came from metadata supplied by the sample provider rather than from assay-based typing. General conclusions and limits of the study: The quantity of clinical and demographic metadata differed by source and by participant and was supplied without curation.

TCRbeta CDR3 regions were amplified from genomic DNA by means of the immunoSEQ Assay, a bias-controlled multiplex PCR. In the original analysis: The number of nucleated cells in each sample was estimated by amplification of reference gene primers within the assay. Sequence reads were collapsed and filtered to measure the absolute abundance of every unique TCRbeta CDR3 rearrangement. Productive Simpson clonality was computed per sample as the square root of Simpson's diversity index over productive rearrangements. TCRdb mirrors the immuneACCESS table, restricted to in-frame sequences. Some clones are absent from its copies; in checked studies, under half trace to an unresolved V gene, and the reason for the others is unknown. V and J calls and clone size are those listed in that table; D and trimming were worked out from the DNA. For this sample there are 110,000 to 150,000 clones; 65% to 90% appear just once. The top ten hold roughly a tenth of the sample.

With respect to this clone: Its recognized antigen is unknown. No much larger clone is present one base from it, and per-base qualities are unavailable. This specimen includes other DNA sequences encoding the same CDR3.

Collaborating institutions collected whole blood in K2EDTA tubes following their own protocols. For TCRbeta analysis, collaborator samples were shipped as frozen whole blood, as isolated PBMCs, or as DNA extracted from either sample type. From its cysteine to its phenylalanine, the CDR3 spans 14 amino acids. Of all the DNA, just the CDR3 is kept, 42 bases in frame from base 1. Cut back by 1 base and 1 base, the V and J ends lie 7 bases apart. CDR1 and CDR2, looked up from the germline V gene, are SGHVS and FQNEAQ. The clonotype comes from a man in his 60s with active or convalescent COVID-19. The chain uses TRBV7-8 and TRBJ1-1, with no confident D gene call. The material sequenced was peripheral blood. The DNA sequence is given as TGTGCCAGCAGCTTAGTTTCGGGGAACACTGAAGCTTTCTTT. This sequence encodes CASSLVSGNTEAFF.